These 27 T cell receptor beta chains were all obtained from the same sample, sequenced in a study of PD-1 blockade in classical Hodgkin lymphoma (dated by TCRdb to about 2020). The time point tag for this specimen amounts to: cycle 4 day 1 (C4D1), after six to seven weeks of nivolumab. All trial patients had relapsed after autologous stem cell transplantation, with cohorts A, B and C differing in prior brentuximab vedotin exposure. Library prep was done by the immunoSEQ multiplex PCR assay. Entries here come from immuneACCESS through TCRdb and include only in-frame sequences with V and J called. Some clones fail to appear in such tables; in the studies checked, an unresolved V gene covers under half of the shortfall, and the cause of the remainder is unknown. The sample data list over 25,000 clones, and around 74% of these were observed just once. The ten largest clones capture around 3.7% of the sample.

The sample consisted of peripheral blood mononuclear cells (PBMCs), taken before the fourth cycle of nivolumab. The receptors originated from a human donor with classical Hodgkin lymphoma.

The CDR3 here is CASSWDSPYEQYF. The CDR3 DNA sequence: TGCGCCAGCAGCTGGGACAGCCCCTACGAGCAGTACTTC. The chain recombines TRBV5-1 with TRBJ2-7; TRBD1 aligns across 7 bases. Germline V gene lookup returns CDR1 SGHRS and CDR2 YFSETQ. The CDR3 consists of 13 residues. V dropped 3 bases and J dropped 2; count of bases not matched to a gene: 2.

The rearrangement joins TRBV7-3 to TRBJ2-3; a possible D gene is TRBD2 (5 bases). The CDR3 consists of 15 residues. The V end lost 9 bases, the J end lost 4 bases, and 20 bases lay between the germline ends. Per the germline V gene, CDR1 is SGHTA and CDR2 is FQGTGA. The CDR3: CASQAGPSRPDTQYF. The CDR3 DNA is TGTGCCAGTCAGGCCGGGCCTAGCCGCCCAGATACGCAGTATTTT.

This clone was counted between two and nine times. V is TRBV6-1 and J is TRBJ1-2; D is unresolved. The V gene lost 6 bases and the J gene lost 4 bases, with 9 bases spanning the gap. The CDR3 is made up of 12 amino acids. Germline V gene sequence: CDR1 MNHNS, CDR2 SASEGT. The CDR3, as DNA: TGTGCCAGCAGCCGTCCGTCCTATGGCTACACCTTC. It yields the protein CASSRPSYGYTF.

This chain uses TRBV6-6 with TRBJ1-1, with D perhaps TRBD1 (5 bases). CDR3 length equals 14 residues. Trimming took 2 bases from V and 1 from J, leaving 8 bases between them. Germline lookup yields CDR1 MNHNY and CDR2 SVGAGI (reference sequence). CDR3 DNA sequence: TGTGCCAGCAGTTACAGGGGCGGGAACACTGAAGCTTTCTTT. Residues: CASSYRGGNTEAFF.

The genes are TRBV11-2 and TRBJ1-1; 8 nucleotides agree with TRBD1. Germline V gives CDR1 SGHAT, CDR2 FQNNGV. Trimming took 5 bases from V and 11 from J; bases not matched to a gene: 4. This CDR3 is 11 amino acids long. The CDR3 nucleotides read TGTGCCAGCAGCATAACAGGGGGGGCTTTCTTT. This gives the protein CASSITGGAFF.

The V and J genes are TRBV6-6 and TRBJ1-1; 8 nucleotides align to TRBD1. Trimming cost V 2 bases and J 1 base; bases outside gene matches: 0. Germline loops: CDR1 MNHNY, CDR2 SVGAGI (reference sequence). The CDR3 runs to 14 residues. In nucleotides, the CDR3 is TGTGCCAGCAGTTACGGGACAGGGAACACTGAAGCTTTCTTT. It encodes CASSYGTGNTEAFF.

Written as DNA, the CDR3 is TGTGCCAGCGGAGGGGTTGACCCCTACGAGCAGTACTTC. Translating it yields CASGGVDPYEQYF. This chain connects TRBV9 to TRBJ2-7; perhaps TRBD2 as D (6 bases). Deletions cut 7 bases from V and 2 bases from J, with 13 bases between. The CDR3 is made up of 13 amino acids. Germline values: CDR1 SGDLS, CDR2 YYNGEE.

The rearrangement links TRBV11-2 to TRBJ2-7, with TRBD1 matching over 8 bases. Unmatched junction bases numbered 1, after V lost 5 bases and J lost 4 bases. This CDR3 is built from 12 residues. Germline CDR1 reads SGHAT; CDR2 reads FQNNGV. The CDR3 is CASSRQGYEQYF. CDR3 DNA sequence: TGTGCCAGCAGCAGACAGGGGTACGAGCAGTACTTC.

CDR3 sequence reads: CASRREGSNTEAFF. The CDR3, as DNA: TGTGCCAGCCGAAGGGAGGGGTCGAACACTGAAGCTTTCTTT. V is TRBV7-9 and J is TRBJ1-1, with D possibly matching TRBD1 (5 bases). This CDR3 is 14 amino acids long. The germline CDR1 and CDR2 sequences are SEHNR and FQNEAQ (reference sequence). The V end was cut by 8 bases, the J end by 1 base, with 14 bases between.

The chain employs TRBV9 and TRBJ2-7; possibly TRBD1 or TRBD2 for D (5 bases each). Germline values: CDR1 SGDLS, CDR2 YYNGEE. Trimming removed 4 bases from V and 2 bases from J, with 13 bases in between. This CDR3 comprises 14 residues. The CDR3 DNA reads as TGTGCCAGCAGCATTTCCGGGACCGCCTACGAGCAGTACTTC. This sequence encodes CASSISGTAYEQYF.

The chain employs TRBV19 and TRBJ2-7; 7 bases agree with TRBD1. Germline-derived CDR1 and CDR2 are LNHDA and SQIVND (reference sequence). The trim removed 6 bases at V and 3 bases at J, leaving 8 bases unmatched. CDR3 length equals 14 residues. This CDR3 reads CASSRETGLYEQYF. In DNA form, the CDR3 reads TGTGCCAGTAGCAGGGAGACAGGGCTCTACGAGCAGTACTTC.

This rearrangement joins TRBV7-3 to TRBJ2-7; possibly TRBD2 for D (5 bases). In germline, CDR1 is SGHTA, CDR2 FQGTGA. V gave up 5 bases and J gave up 5 bases, with 16 bases separating them. This CDR3 has 14 residues. CDR3: CASSLDTGVDEQYF. CDR3 sequence (DNA): TGTGCCAGCAGCCTAGATACCGGGGTTGACGAGCAGTACTTC. Full variable domain (missing parts from reference TRBV7-3 and TRBJ2-7): GAGVSQTPSNKVTEKGKYVELRCDPISGHTALYWYRQSLGQGPEFLIYFQGTGAADDSGLPNDRFFAVRPEGSVSTLKIQRTERGDSAVYLCASSLDTGVDEQYFGPGTRLTVT.

This chain's CDR3 is CASSLRGQDSYNEQFF. The CDR3 DNA follows: TGCGCCAGCAGCTTGCGAGGACAGGACTCCTACAATGAGCAGTTCTTC. This sequence joins TRBV5-1 and TRBJ2-1, with TRBD1 matching over 7 bases. This CDR3 contains 16 residues. V gave up 1 base and J gave up 0 bases; unmatched junction bases: 4. Germline lookup yields CDR1 SGHRS and CDR2 YFSETQ.

The sample holds a few counts of this clone. The V gene is TRBV7-9, the J gene TRBJ2-7; D is perhaps TRBD1 or TRBD2 (5 bases each). The CDR3 loop spans 15 amino acids. CDR1 is SEHNR, CDR2 FQNEAQ, per germline (reference sequence). V was shortened by 4 bases and J by 4 bases, with 17 bases between the two germline ends. CDR3 protein: CASSSRQRGIYEQYF. For the CDR3, the DNA is TGTGCCAGCAGCTCTAGGCAGAGGGGCATTTACGAGCAGTACTTC.

This clone has a handful of counts. The V call is TRBV27, the J call TRBJ2-2; 9 positions match TRBD1. The germline gives CDR1 MNHEY, CDR2 SMNVEV (reference sequence). The V gene end was trimmed by 5 bases and the J gene end by 3 bases; junction bases not matched to a gene: 10. This CDR3 is 17 amino acids long. CDR3 sequence: CASSGPGTGIYTGELFF. The CDR3 region has the DNA TGTGCCAGCAGTGGTCCCGGGACAGGGATTTACACCGGGGAGCTGTTTTTT.

CDR3 nucleotide sequence: TGTGCCAGCAGGCCACTAGCGGGAACCGGCGAGCAGTACTTC. The encoded protein is CASRPLAGTGEQYF. This sequence joins TRBV28 and TRBJ2-7; 10 bases align to TRBD2. Germline trimming cut 6 bases from V and 6 bases from J; bases unmatched to any gene: 8. The CDR3 extends over 14 amino acids. CDR1 and CDR2 from the germline V gene are MDHEN and SYDVKM. The full variable domain, rest sourced from reference TRBV28 and TRBJ2-7, is DVKVTQSSRYLVKRTGEKVFLECVQDMDHENMFWYRQDPGLGLRLIYFSYDVKMKEKGDIPEGYSVSREKKERFSLILESASTNQTSMYLCASRPLAGTGEQYFGPGTRLTVT.

The V gene is TRBV7-8, the J gene TRBJ2-7; unclear D gene. In germline, CDR1 is SGHVS, CDR2 FQNEAQ. The germline V and J ends were trimmed by 1 base and 5 bases, with 15 bases remaining between them. CDR3 length equals 15 residues. CDR3 nucleotides: TGTGCCAGCAGCTTAGAAGGGATAGGGCCAAACGAGCAGTACTTC. Amino acid sequence: CASSLEGIGPNEQYF.

The V gene is TRBV19, the J gene TRBJ1-5; TRBD1 agrees at 7 bases. Losses at the gene ends were 8 bases for V and 7 bases for J; bases not matched to a gene: 8. The CDR3 runs to 13 residues. Germline values: CDR1 LNHDA, CDR2 SQIVND (reference sequence). The CDR3, as DNA: TGTGCCAGTGGGGAGGGGGCGGGACAGCCCCAGCATTTT. This sequence encodes CASGEGAGQPQHF.

As to this clone: One end of the junction fails to match germline, which may point to a read error. The V and J genes are TRBV7-7 and TRBJ2-1; D perhaps matches TRBD2 (5 bases). Germline V gives CDR1 SSHAT, CDR2 FNYEAQ (reference sequence). CDR3 size: 16 residues. The CDR3, as DNA: TGTGCCAGCAGCCTAGCCGGGATCAGCTCCTACAATGAGCAGTTCTTC. Its translation is CASSLAGISSYNEQFF.

The rearrangement uses TRBV7-2 and TRBJ1-6, with D possibly matching TRBD1 (6 bases). This CDR3 is 16 amino acids long. Germline loops: CDR1 SGHTA, CDR2 FQGNSA. Trimming stripped 5 bases from V and 2 bases from J, with 13 bases between. CDR3 in DNA: TGTGCCAGCAGCGAGAAAGGGGGAACCTATAATTCACCCCTCCACTTT. Its translation is CASSEKGGTYNSPLHF.

V usage is TRBV7-7 and J usage is TRBJ2-5; TRBD1 aligns across 7 bases. The V gene end was trimmed by 6 bases and the J gene end by 5 bases; junction bases not matched to a gene: 3. Germline V gives CDR1 SSHAT, CDR2 FNYEAQ (reference sequence). CDR3 size: 12 residues. The CDR3 spells CASSQDRETQYF. The CDR3 region has the DNA TGTGCCAGCAGTCAGGACAGGGAGACCCAGTACTTC.

The J gene is TRBJ2-1, the V gene TRBV4-3; TRBD2 might be the D (6 bases). Germline CDR1 LGHNA, CDR2 YSLEER. The CDR3 extends over 18 amino acids. With 3 bases removed from V and 3 bases from J, the gap between germline ends came to 21 bases. The CDR3 reads CASSQGRLTSVNYNEQFF. For the CDR3, the DNA is TGCGCCAGCAGCCAGGGGCGATTGACTAGTGTCAACTACAATGAGCAGTTCTTC.

This clone is labeled medium-sized (0.01 to 0.1%). This chain connects TRBV7-9 to TRBJ1-1, with D maybe TRBD1 (5 bases). The V gene's germline CDR1 is SEHNR and CDR2 FQNEAQ (reference sequence). The V gene lost 10 bases and the J gene lost 0 bases, with 9 bases spanning the gap. The CDR3 covers 12 residues. The DNA for the CDR3 is TGTGCCATAGGGGAGATGAACACTGAAGCTTTCTTT. It codes for CAIGEMNTEAFF.

The J gene is TRBJ1-6, the V gene TRBV9; D is perhaps TRBD1 (6 bases). The CDR3 loop spans 14 amino acids. Trimming shortened V by 4 bases and J by 7 bases, and 12 bases separated the two germline ends. CDR1 is SGDLS and CDR2 is YYNGEE in the germline V gene. CDR3 protein: CASSTGQLNSPLHF. The CDR3 DNA follows: TGTGCCAGCAGCACCGGACAGCTAAATTCACCCCTCCACTTT.

The V gene is TRBV14, the J gene TRBJ1-2, with 7 positions matching TRBD1. The CDR3 has 19 amino acids. The germline CDR1 and CDR2 sequences are SGHDN and FVKESK. Trimming cost V 3 bases and J 6 bases; bases outside gene matches: 22. The CDR3: CASSHSRPDRPQDGDGYTF. The DNA of the CDR3 is TGTGCCAGCAGCCATTCCCGTCCGGACAGGCCCCAAGATGGAGATGGCTACACCTTC.

The rearrangement joins TRBV19 to TRBJ2-5, with D tentatively TRBD1 or TRBD2 (5 bases each). Deletions cut 6 bases from V and 6 bases from J, with 23 bases between. Germline V gives CDR1 LNHDA, CDR2 SQIVND (reference sequence). CDR3 length: 16 residues. The CDR3 is CASSPPRADGGKTQYF. CDR3 DNA: TGTGCCAGTAGCCCCCCTAGAGCAGATGGGGGTAAGACCCAGTACTTC.

This sequence joins TRBV20-1 and TRBJ1-1; no reliable D call. The CDR3 spans 11 residues. Germline assignment: CDR1 DFQATT and CDR2 SNEGSKA (reference sequence). Deletions cut 3 bases from V and 0 bases from J, with 2 bases between. CDR3 nucleotides: TGCAGTGCTAGCCTGAACACTGAAGCTTTCTTT. Translated, it gives CSASLNTEAFF.